The T cell receptor beta chain described here comes from a study of identical twins. This clonotype was seen many times. Its antigen is unknown. Points from the study as a whole: Out-of-frame TCR alpha sharing in monozygotic twins exceeded recombination model predictions. Donors were not followed over many years; analysis was cross-sectional.

The V segment lost 6 bases and the J segment 7 bases; nucleotides outside the gene matches: 5. The CDR3 spans 13 residues. Per the germline V gene, CDR1 is SGHTA and CDR2 is FQGNSA. Via MiXCR, TCRdb re-called the 5' RACE reads, giving one row per CDR3 protein. The sample records 150,000 or so distinct CDR3 sequences, approximately 4% being singletons. The receptor was isolated from a man younger than 35 in good health. The sequenced material came from memory T cells sorted from blood. V and J are TRBV7-2 and TRBJ2-7; 11 nucleotides align to TRBD1. The CDR3 reads CASSPGTGGEQYF. CDR3 nucleotides: TGTGCCAGCAGTCCCGGGACAGGGGGGGAGCAGTACTTC.